This TCR beta chain was captured by sequencing in a study of cytomegalovirus exposure and HLA in healthy donors. At the level of the study: HLA-typed donors contributed 65 million to 95 million unique TCRs, which were held in an early data release. Study outcomes and limitations: The authors later linked a missense DCLRE1C variant to TCR beta V- and J-gene trimming. Prediction of most subjects' HLA-A and HLA-B alleles by TCR beta sequences was reportedly accurate. A prior analysis recorded that most TCR beta V segments were productive about 87% or about 30% of the time.

V was clipped by 2 bases and J by 5 bases, with 9 bases between them. CDR3 length: 13 residues. Per germline, CDR1 SGHTA and CDR2 FQGNSA. A remark on this clone: Its matching antigen is unknown.

The study ran its PCR with 60 Vbeta and 13 Jbeta primers. TCRdb's copy holds only in-frame clones and misses some; the assay was immunoSEQ multiplex PCR. The profile shows around 140,000 clones, 82% of them singletons. The source material was PBMCs. The TCR sequence derives from a woman aged 50 to 60 in good health and CMV-seropositive. The V gene is TRBV7-2, the J gene TRBJ1-1; D is perhaps TRBD1 (6 bases). The CDR3 DNA reads as TGTGCCAGCAGCTTACATCAGGGGACTGAAGCTTTCTTT. Its protein is CASSLHQGTEAFF. The full variable domain, its missing parts supplied by reference TRBV7-2 and TRBJ1-1, is GAGVSQSPSNKVTEKGKDVELRCDPISGHTALYWYRQSLGQGLEFLIYFQGNSAPDKSGLPSDRFSAERTGGSVSTLTIQRTQQEDSAVYLCASSLHQGTEAFFGQGTRLTVV.